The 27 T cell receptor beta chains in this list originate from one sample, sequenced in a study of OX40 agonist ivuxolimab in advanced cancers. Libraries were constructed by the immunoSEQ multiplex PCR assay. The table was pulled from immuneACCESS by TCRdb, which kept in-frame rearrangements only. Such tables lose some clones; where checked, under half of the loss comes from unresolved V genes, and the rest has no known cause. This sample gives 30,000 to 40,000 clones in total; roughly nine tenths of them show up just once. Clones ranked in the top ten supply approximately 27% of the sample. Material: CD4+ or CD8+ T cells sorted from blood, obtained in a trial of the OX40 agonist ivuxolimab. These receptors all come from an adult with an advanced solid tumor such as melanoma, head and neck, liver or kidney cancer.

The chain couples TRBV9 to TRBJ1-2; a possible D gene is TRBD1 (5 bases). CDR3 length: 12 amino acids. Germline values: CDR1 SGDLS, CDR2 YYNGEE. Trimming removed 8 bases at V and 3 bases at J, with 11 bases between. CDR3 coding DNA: TGTGCCAGTTCCGGGACGCACTATGGCTACACCTTC. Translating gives CASSGTHYGYTF.

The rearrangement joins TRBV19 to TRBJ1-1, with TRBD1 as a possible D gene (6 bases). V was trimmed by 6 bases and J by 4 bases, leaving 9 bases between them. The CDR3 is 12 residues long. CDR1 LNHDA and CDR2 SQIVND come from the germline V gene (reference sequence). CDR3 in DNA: TGTGCCAGTAGCCAAGGGGGCACTGAAGCTTTCTTT. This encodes CASSQGGTEAFF.

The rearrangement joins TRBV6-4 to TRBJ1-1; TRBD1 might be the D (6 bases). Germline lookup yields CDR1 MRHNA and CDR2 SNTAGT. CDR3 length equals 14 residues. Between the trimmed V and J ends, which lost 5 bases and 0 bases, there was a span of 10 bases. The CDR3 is CASSRQALNTEAFF. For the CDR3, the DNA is TGTGCCAGCAGTAGACAGGCATTGAACACTGAAGCTTTCTTT.

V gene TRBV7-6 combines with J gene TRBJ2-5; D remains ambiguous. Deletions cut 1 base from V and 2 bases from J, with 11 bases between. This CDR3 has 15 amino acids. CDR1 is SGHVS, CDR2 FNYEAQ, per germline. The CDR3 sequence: CASSLGPRPQETQYF. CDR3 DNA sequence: TGTGCCAGCAGCTTAGGTCCCCGACCGCAAGAGACCCAGTACTTC. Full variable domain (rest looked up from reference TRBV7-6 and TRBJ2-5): GAGVSQSPRYKVTKRGQDVALRCDPISGHVSLYWYRQALGQGPEFLTYFNYEAQQDKSGLPNDRFSAERPEGSISTLTIQRTEQRDSAMYRCASSLGPRPQETQYFGPGTRLLVL.

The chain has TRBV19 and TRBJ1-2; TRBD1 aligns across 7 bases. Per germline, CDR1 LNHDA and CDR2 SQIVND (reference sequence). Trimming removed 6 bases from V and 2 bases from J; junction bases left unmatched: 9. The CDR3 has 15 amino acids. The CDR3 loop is CASSLIGTENYGYTF. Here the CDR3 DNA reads TGTGCCAGTAGCTTGATCGGGACAGAGAACTATGGCTACACCTTC.

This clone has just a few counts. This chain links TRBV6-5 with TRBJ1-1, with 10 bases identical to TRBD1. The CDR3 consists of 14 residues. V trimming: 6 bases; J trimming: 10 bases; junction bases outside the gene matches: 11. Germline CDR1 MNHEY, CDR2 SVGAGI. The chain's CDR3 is CASSLGTGAFGAFF. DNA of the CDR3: TGTGCCAGCAGCCTGGGGACAGGGGCCTTCGGAGCTTTCTTT.

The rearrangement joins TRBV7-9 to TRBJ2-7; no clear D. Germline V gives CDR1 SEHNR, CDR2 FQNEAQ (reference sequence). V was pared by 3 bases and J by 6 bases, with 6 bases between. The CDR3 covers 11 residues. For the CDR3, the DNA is TGTGCCAGCAGCTTGTCTTTCGAGCAGTACTTC. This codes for CASSLSFEQYF.

CDR3 region: CSVVRYTEAFF. CDR3 nucleotide sequence: TGCAGTGTGGTAAGGTACACTGAAGCTTTCTTT. This chain joins TRBV20-1 and TRBJ1-1, with unresolved D. Trimming took off 7 bases at V and 3 bases at J, with 9 bases between the two ends. CDR3 length: 11 residues. Germline CDR1 DFQATT, CDR2 SNEGSKA (reference sequence).

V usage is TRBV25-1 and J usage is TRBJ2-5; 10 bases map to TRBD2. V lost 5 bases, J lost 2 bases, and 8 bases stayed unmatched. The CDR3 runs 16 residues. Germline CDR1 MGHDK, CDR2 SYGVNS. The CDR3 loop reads CASSRNSGGLQETQYF. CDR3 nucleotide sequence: TGTGCCAGCAGTAGAAATAGCGGGGGGCTTCAAGAGACCCAGTACTTC.

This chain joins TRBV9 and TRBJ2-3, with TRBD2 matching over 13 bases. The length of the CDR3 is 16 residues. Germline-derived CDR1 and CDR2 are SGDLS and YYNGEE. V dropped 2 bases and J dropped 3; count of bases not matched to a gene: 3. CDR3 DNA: TGTGCCAGCAGCGTGTTACTAGCGGGGGGGACAGATACGCAGTATTTT. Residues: CASSVLLAGGTDTQYF.

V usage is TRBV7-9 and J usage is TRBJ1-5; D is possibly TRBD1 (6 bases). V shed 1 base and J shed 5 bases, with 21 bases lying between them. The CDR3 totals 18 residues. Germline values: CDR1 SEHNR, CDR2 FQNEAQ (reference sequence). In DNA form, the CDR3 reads TGTGCCAGCAGCTTAGATTTGGGGGGGACAAGGGAGGATCAGCCCCAGCATTTT. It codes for CASSLDLGGTREDQPQHF.

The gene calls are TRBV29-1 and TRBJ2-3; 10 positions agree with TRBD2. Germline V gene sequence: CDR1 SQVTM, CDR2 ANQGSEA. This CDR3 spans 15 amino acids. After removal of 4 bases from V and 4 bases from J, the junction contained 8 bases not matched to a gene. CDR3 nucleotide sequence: TGCAGCGTTGCCTCTAGCGGGGGTTTTGCAGATACGCAGTATTTT. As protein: CSVASSGGFADTQYF.

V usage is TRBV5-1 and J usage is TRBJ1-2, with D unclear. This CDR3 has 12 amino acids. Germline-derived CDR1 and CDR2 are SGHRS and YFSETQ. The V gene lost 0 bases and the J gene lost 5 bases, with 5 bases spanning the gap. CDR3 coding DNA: TGCGCCAGCAGCTTGGAAGGATATGGCTACACCTTC. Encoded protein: CASSLEGYGYTF.

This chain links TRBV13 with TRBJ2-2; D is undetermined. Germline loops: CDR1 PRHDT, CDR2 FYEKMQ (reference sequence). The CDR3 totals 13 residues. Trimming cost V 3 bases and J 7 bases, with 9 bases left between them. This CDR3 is CASSLSRIGELFF. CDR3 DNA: TGTGCCAGCAGCTTGTCCCGGATCGGGGAGCTGTTTTTT.

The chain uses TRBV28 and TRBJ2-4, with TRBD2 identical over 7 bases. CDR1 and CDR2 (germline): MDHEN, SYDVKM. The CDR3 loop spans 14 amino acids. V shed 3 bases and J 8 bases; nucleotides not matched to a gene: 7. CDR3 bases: TGTGCCAGCAGTTTCGCGGGAGCAACTGACATTCAGTACTTC. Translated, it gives CASSFAGATDIQYF.

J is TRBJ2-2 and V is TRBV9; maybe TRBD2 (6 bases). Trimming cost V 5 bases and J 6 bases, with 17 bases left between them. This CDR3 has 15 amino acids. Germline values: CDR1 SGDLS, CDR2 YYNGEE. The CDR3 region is CASSFGRGRPGELFF. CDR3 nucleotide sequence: TGTGCCAGCAGTTTCGGGAGAGGGCGGCCCGGGGAGCTGTTTTTT.

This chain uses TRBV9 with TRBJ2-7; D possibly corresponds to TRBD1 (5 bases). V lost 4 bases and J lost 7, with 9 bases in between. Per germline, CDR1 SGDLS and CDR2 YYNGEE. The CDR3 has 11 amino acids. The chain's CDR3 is CASSLTGEQYF. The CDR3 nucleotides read TGTGCCAGCAGCCTTACAGGAGAGCAGTACTTC.

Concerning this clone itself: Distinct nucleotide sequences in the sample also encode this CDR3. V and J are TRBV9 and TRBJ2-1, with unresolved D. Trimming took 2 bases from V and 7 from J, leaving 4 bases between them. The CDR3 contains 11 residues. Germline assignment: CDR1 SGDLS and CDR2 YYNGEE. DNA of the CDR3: TGTGCCAGCAGCGTCGCGAATGAGCAGTTCTTC. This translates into CASSVANEQFF.

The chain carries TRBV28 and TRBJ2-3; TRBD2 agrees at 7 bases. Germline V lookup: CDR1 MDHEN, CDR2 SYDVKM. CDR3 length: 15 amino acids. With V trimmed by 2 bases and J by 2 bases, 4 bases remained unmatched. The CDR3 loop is CASSLGRGPTDTQYF. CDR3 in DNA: TGTGCCAGCAGTTTAGGGAGGGGACCCACAGATACGCAGTATTTT.

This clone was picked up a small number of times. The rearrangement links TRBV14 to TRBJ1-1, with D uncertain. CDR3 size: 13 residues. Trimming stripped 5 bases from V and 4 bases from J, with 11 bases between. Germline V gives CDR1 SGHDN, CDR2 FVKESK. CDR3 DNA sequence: TGTGCCAGCAGCTCCCAGGACGGCACTGAAGCTTTCTTT. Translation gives CASSSQDGTEAFF.

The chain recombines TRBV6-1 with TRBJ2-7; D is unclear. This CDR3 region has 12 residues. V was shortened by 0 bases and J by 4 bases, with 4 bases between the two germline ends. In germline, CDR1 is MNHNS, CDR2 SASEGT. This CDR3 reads CASSEAGYEQYF. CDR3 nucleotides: TGTGCCAGCAGTGAAGCGGGATACGAGCAGTACTTC.

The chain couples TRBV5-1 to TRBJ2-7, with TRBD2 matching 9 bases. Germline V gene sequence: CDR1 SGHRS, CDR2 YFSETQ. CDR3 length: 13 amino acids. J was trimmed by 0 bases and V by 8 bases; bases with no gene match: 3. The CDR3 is CARGLALSYEQYF. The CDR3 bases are TGCGCCAGGGGACTAGCCCTCTCCTACGAGCAGTACTTC.

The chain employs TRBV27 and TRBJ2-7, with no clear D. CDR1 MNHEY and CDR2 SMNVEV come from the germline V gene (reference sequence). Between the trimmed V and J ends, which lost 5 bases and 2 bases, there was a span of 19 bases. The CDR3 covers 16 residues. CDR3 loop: CASSTGSPPPTYEQYF. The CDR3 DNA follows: TGTGCCAGCAGTACTGGATCCCCACCGCCAACCTACGAGCAGTACTTC.

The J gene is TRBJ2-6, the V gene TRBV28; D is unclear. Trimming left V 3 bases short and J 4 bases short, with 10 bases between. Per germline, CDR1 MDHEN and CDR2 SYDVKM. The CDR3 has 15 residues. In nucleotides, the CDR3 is TGTGCCAGCAGTTTGTTAGGGAACGGGGCCAACGTCCTGACTTTC. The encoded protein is CASSLLGNGANVLTF. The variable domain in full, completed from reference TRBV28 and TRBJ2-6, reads DVKVTQSSRYLVKRTGEKVFLECVQDMDHENMFWYRQDPGLGLRLIYFSYDVKMKEKGDIPEGYSVSREKKERFSLILESASTNQTSMYLCASSLLGNGANVLTFGAGSRLTVL.

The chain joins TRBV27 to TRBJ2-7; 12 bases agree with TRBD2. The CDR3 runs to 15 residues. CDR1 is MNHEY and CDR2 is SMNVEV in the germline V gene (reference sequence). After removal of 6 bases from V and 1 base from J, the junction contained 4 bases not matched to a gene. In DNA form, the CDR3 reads TGTGCCAGCAGAAACCTAGCGGGGGGGTCCTACGAGCAGTACTTC. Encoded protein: CASRNLAGGSYEQYF.

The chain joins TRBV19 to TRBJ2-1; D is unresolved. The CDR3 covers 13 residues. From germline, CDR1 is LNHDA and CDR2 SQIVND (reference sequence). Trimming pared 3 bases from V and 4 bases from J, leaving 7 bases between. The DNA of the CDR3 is TGTGCCAGTAGTATGAACATATACAATGAGCAGTTCTTC. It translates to CASSMNIYNEQFF.

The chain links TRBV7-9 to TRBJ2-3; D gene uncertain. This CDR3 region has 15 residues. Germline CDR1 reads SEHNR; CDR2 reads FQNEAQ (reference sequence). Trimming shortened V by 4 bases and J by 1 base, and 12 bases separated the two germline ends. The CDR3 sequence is CASSSTLSGTDTQYF. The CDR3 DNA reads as TGTGCCAGCAGCTCTACCCTTTCTGGCACAGATACGCAGTATTTT.